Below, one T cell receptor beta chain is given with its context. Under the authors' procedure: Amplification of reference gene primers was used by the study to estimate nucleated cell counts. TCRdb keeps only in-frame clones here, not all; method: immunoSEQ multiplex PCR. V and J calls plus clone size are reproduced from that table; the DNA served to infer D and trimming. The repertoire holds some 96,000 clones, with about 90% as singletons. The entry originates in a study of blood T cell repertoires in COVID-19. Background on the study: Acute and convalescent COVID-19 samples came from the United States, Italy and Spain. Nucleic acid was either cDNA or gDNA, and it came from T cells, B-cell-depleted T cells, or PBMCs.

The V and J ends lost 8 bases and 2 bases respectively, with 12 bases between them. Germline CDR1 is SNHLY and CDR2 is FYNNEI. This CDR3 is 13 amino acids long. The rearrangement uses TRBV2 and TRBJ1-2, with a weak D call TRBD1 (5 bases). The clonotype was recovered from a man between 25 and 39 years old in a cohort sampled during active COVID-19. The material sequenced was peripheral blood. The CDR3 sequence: CASGSGPNYGYTF. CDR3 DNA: TGTGCCAGCGGGTCAGGGCCAAACTATGGCTACACCTTC.